This TCR beta chain was recovered during a study of T cell responses to AZD1222 COVID-19 vaccine. Study results and caveats: Spike-specific TCR depth and breadth grew after two AZD1222 doses. White British people made up most donors, females outnumbered males, and clonal diversity was possibly underestimated.

Concerning this clone: What it binds is not known.

With V trimmed by 4 bases and J by 3 bases, 11 bases remained unmatched. CDR1 SGDLS and CDR2 YYNGEE come from the germline V gene. The CDR3 is 17 residues long. Assay: immunoSEQ multiplex PCR; the TCRdb copy retains only in-frame clones and omits some. The sample holds 100,000 or so clones, over 75% seen once. This chain uses TRBV9 with TRBJ1-3; 9 positions agree with TRBD1. This sample comprised peripheral blood, obtained on day 0 of AZD1222 vaccination. This sequence was found in an adult in good health. For the CDR3, the DNA is TGTGCCAGCAGCCGTAGCGGAACAGGGGGCTTTGGAAACACCATATATTTT. Residues: CASSRSGTGGFGNTIYF.